The 17 T cell receptor beta chains presented below share a single source sample, sequenced in a study of cytomegalovirus exposure and HLA in healthy donors (TCRdb year 2017). Receptor libraries were prepared by the immunoSEQ multiplex PCR assay. The multiplex PCR relied on a mix of 60 forward primers for TCR Vbeta segments and 13 reverse primers for TCR Jbeta segments. What TCRdb holds here is the immuneACCESS table cut down to in-frame rearrangements. Part of the clones is not present; checked against another copy, under half of the missing clones reflect an unresolved V gene, and the others are unexplained. For this sample the table gives around 150,000 clones, of which about four fifths were detected only once. The ten largest clones capture roughly 7.5% of the sample. The sample was PBMCs. The receptors were gathered from a woman in her twenties or thirties in good health and CMV-seropositive.

The chain links TRBV7-9 to TRBJ1-4; no firm D call. With 1 base removed from V and 8 bases from J, the gap between germline ends came to 11 bases. Germline lookup yields CDR1 SEHNR and CDR2 FQNEAQ (reference sequence). The CDR3 is made up of 14 amino acids. The DNA for the CDR3 is TGTGCCAGCAGCTTAGGGGAGAGGAGGGAAAAACTGTTTTTT. It codes for CASSLGERREKLFF. Full variable domain (missing parts from reference TRBV7-9 and TRBJ1-4): DTGVSQNPRHKITKRGQNVTFRCDPISEHNRLYWYRQTLGQGPEFLTYFQNEAQLEKSRLLSDRFSAERPKGSFSTLEIQRTEQGDSAMYLCASSLGERREKLFFGSGTQLSVL.

The rearrangement links TRBV30 to TRBJ1-5; a possible D gene is TRBD1 (5 bases). The germline V gene encodes CDR1 GTSNPN and CDR2 SVGIG (reference sequence). V shed 2 bases and J shed 0 bases, with 14 bases lying between them. This CDR3 is 16 amino acids long. The CDR3 DNA follows: TGTGCCTGGAGTCCGTCCCCGGGACTTAGCAATCAGCCCCAGCATTTT. This gives the protein CAWSPSPGLSNQPQHF. The whole variable domain, filled in from reference TRBV30 and TRBJ1-5, reads SQTIHQWPATLVQPVGSPLSLECTVEGTSNPNLYWYRQAAGRGLQLLFYSVGIGQISSEVPQNLSASRPQDRQFILSSKKLLLSDSGFYLCAWSPSPGLSNQPQHFGDGTRLSIL.

This chain joins TRBV7-2 and TRBJ2-7, with TRBD1 identical over 7 bases. This CDR3 spans 14 amino acids. The trim removed 5 bases at V and 2 bases at J, leaving 6 bases unmatched. Germline loops: CDR1 SGHTA, CDR2 FQGNSA. This chain's CDR3 is CASSPQGRAYEQYF. Here the CDR3 DNA reads TGTGCCAGCAGCCCACAGGGGCGAGCCTACGAGCAGTACTTC.

The chain joins TRBV2 to TRBJ1-2, with 8 bases fitting TRBD1. CDR3 length equals 15 residues. CDR1 is SNHLY, CDR2 FYNNEI, per germline. V dropped 5 bases and J dropped 3; count of bases not matched to a gene: 8. DNA for the CDR3: TGTGCCAGCAGTACCCGACAGGGGAGGGACTATGGCTACACCTTC. Protein product: CASSTRQGRDYGYTF.

The chain joins TRBV7-8 to TRBJ1-1; TRBD1 might be the D (5 bases). This CDR3 comprises 14 residues. V was trimmed by 4 bases and J by 1 base, leaving 10 bases between them. The germline CDR1 and CDR2 sequences are SGHVS and FQNEAQ. The CDR3 here is CASSWGLSNTEAFF. For the CDR3, the DNA is TGTGCCAGCAGCTGGGGACTTTCGAACACTGAAGCTTTCTTT.

The V call is TRBV27, the J call TRBJ2-3, with 7 nucleotides matching TRBD1. This CDR3 spans 15 amino acids. V was clipped by 3 bases and J by 1 base; unmatched bases: 4. Per germline, CDR1 MNHEY and CDR2 SMNVEV (reference sequence). The CDR3 DNA reads as TGTGCCAGCAGTTTTTCCCAGGGGGGCACAGATACGCAGTATTTT. Its translation is CASSFSQGGTDTQYF.

The rearrangement joins TRBV25-1 to TRBJ1-6, with 8 bases lining up with TRBD1. V shed 6 bases and J 8 bases; nucleotides not matched to a gene: 6. Germline assignment: CDR1 MGHDK and CDR2 SYGVNS. The CDR3 spans 14 residues. CDR3 in DNA: TGTGCCAGCAGCCTCGACAGGGGTTATTCACCCCTCCACTTT. Translated: CASSLDRGYSPLHF.

The chain couples TRBV7-8 to TRBJ2-5; D unclear. The assigned J gene may be wrong: the sequence end matches TRBJ2-7 better. Germline V lookup: CDR1 SGHVS, CDR2 FQNEAQ. This CDR3 has 13 amino acids. The CDR3 nucleotides are TGTGCCAGCAGCTTAGGTACAGCTTACGAGCAGTACTTC. Translating gives CASSLGTAYEQYF.

The rearrangement joins TRBV5-1 to TRBJ1-2; D is uncertain. Germline V gene data show CDR1 as SGHRS and CDR2 as YFSETQ. V lost 0 bases and J lost 3, with 12 bases in between. The CDR3 covers 15 residues. As DNA, the CDR3 is TGCGCCAGCAGCTTGGCCCTGAGCGGTGACTATGGCTACACCTTC. Its translation: CASSLALSGDYGYTF.

The V call is TRBV27, the J call TRBJ2-7; the match to TRBD1 covers 7 bases. J lost 2 bases, V lost 3 bases, and 7 bases had no gene match. The CDR3 totals 15 residues. Germline V lookup: CDR1 MNHEY, CDR2 SMNVEV (reference sequence). DNA for the CDR3: TGTGCCAGCAGTTTGAAGGGACAGTACACCTACGAGCAGTACTTC. This translates into CASSLKGQYTYEQYF.

In nucleotides, the CDR3 is TGTGCCAGCAGCCCCAGGACTAGCGGGGGGGATTACGAGCAGTACTTC. Amino acid sequence: CASSPRTSGGDYEQYF. The V and J genes are TRBV4-2 and TRBJ2-5; TRBD2 agrees at 15 bases. The end of the DNA aligns better with TRBJ2-7, so the J call may be wrong. Germline loops: CDR1 LGHNA, CDR2 YNFKEQ. CDR3 length: 16 amino acids.

On this clone itself: One end of the junction fails to match germline, which may point to a read error. The chain has TRBV2 and TRBJ1-4; 7 nucleotides align to TRBD1. CDR3 size: 13 residues. Germline CDR1 reads SNHLY; CDR2 reads FYNNEI. The CDR3 region is CASTGRGDEKLFF. In nucleotides, the CDR3 is TGTGCGAGCACTGGCAGGGGGGATGAAAAACTGTTTTTT. Variable domain in full (rest from reference TRBV2 and TRBJ1-4): EPEVTQTPSHQVTQMGQEVILRCVPISNHLYFYWYRQILGQKVEFLVSFYNNEISEKSEIFDDQFSVERPDGSNFTLKIRSTKLEDSAMYFCASTGRGDEKLFFGSGTQLSVL.

The CDR3 region has the DNA TGTGCCATCAGTGCTGCAGGCGTGAGCTATGGCTACACCTTC. Its protein is CAISAAGVSYGYTF. The V gene is TRBV10-3, the J gene TRBJ1-2; D not resolved. The germline gives CDR1 ENHRY, CDR2 SYGVKD. The V gene lost 4 bases and the J gene lost 4 bases, with 13 bases spanning the gap. CDR3 size: 14 residues.

The CDR3 region has the DNA TGTGCCAGCAGCTTGGGGACAGGGGTCAATCAGCCCCAGCATTTT. This gives the protein CASSLGTGVNQPQHF. This chain connects TRBV5-6 to TRBJ1-5; 9 bases fit TRBD1. The ends lost 0 bases at V and 3 bases at J; junction bases unmatched: 1. The CDR3 covers 15 residues. From germline, CDR1 is SGHDT and CDR2 YYEEEE.

V is TRBV30 and J is TRBJ1-6, with D possibly TRBD1 on 6 matching bases. CDR3 length: 16 amino acids. The V gene lost 2 bases and the J gene lost 10 bases, with 21 bases spanning the gap. Germline lookup yields CDR1 GTSNPN and CDR2 SVGIG (reference sequence). The DNA for the CDR3 is TGTGCCTGGAGTCGAAATGCACAGGGAAGAGGATCACCCCTCCACTTT. It codes for CAWSRNAQGRGSPLHF.

V and J are TRBV7-2 and TRBJ1-6; tentatively, D is TRBD1 (6 bases). Trimming stripped 5 bases from V and 4 bases from J, with 9 bases between. The CDR3 length is 14 residues. From germline, CDR1 is SGHTA and CDR2 FQGNSA. CDR3 amino acids: CASSPTGYNSPLHF. The DNA for the CDR3 is TGTGCCAGCAGCCCTACAGGGTATAATTCACCCCTCCACTTT.

The chain carries TRBV9 and TRBJ1-2, with 9 bases aligning to TRBD1. Trimming took 1 base from V and 6 from J; bases not matched to a gene: 7. The CDR3 extends over 15 amino acids. Per the germline V gene, CDR1 is SGDLS and CDR2 is YYNGEE. Here the CDR3 DNA reads TGTGCCAGCAGCGTAAACGGACAGGGGAGACATGGCTACACCTTC. This encodes CASSVNGQGRHGYTF. The full variable domain, rest sourced from reference TRBV9 and TRBJ1-2, is DSGVTQTPKHLITATGQRVTLRCSPRSGDLSVYWYQQSLDQGLQFLIQYYNGEERAKGNILERFSAQQFPDLHSELNLSSLELGDSALYFCASSVNGQGRHGYTFGSGTRLTVV.